Listed below are T cell receptor beta chains from one sample, sequenced in a study of graft-versus-host responses after intestinal transplantation. Some clones are missing from TCRdb's copy, which holds only in-frame ones; the method was immunoSEQ multiplex PCR. The table has 15,000 to 20,000 clones, 86% seen once. The source was bone marrow, collected approximately 120 days after transplant. The receptors derive from a human patient who received an intestinal transplant, so some T cells may come from the graft donor. Both conserved end residues are part of each CDR3. D genes are given only for firm matches. The size field is filled for only some rows; it gives once, few, many or a size class.

abundance: once
v_gene: TRBV29-1
d_gene: NA
j_gene: TRBJ2-2
len: 13
CDR3aa: CSVAQDSTGELFF
CDR3nt: TGCAGCGTTGCCCAAGACAGCACCGGGGAGCTGTTTTTT

abundance: NA
v_gene: TRBV18
d_gene: NA
j_gene: TRBJ1-1
len: 13
CDR3aa: CASSPVENTEAFF
CDR3nt: TGTGCCAGCTCACCGGTTGAGAACACTGAAGCTTTCTTT

abundance: NA
v_gene: TRBV18
d_gene: NA
j_gene: TRBJ2-7
len: 12
CDR3aa: CASSQGVYEQYF
CDR3nt: TGTGCCAGCTCACAGGGGGTCTACGAGCAGTACTTC

abundance: NA
v_gene: TRBV27
d_gene: NA
j_gene: TRBJ2-7
len: 13
CDR3aa: CASSLGGGYEQYF
CDR3nt: TGTGCCAGCAGTTTAGGAGGGGGCTACGAGCAGTACTTC

abundance: NA
v_gene: TRBV7-6
d_gene: NA
j_gene: TRBJ2-5
len: 15
CDR3aa: CASSLGMGRGETQYF
CDR3nt: TGTGCCAGCAGCTTAGGAATGGGTCGCGGGGAGACCCAGTACTTC

abundance: NA
v_gene: TRBV7-6
d_gene: TRBD1
j_gene: TRBJ2-7
len: 15
CDR3aa: CASSLATGAFYEQYF
CDR3nt: TGTGCCAGCAGCTTAGCGACAGGGGCTTTCTACGAGCAGTACTTC

abundance: NA
v_gene: TRBV23-1
d_gene: NA
j_gene: TRBJ2-2
len: 17
CDR3aa: CATGQSTGTTNTGELFF
CDR3nt: TGCGCCACGGGGCAATCGACCGGGACAACGAACACCGGGGAGCTGTTTTTT

abundance: NA
v_gene: TRBV5-6
d_gene: TRBD1
j_gene: TRBJ2-7
len: 14
CDR3aa: CASSSWTGGTEQYF
CDR3nt: TGTGCCAGCAGCTCCTGGACAGGGGGAACAGAGCAGTACTTC

abundance: NA
v_gene: TRBV5-1
d_gene: NA
j_gene: TRBJ2-5
len: 12
CDR3aa: CASSLWGETQYF
CDR3nt: TGCGCCAGCAGCTTGTGGGGAGAGACCCAGTACTTC

abundance: NA
v_gene: TRBV11-3
d_gene: TRBD1
j_gene: TRBJ2-1
len: 17
CDR3aa: CASSSGQGQRVKSEQFF
CDR3nt: TGTGCCAGCAGCTCGGGACAGGGCCAAAGGGTGAAGAGTGAGCAGTTCTTC

abundance: NA
v_gene: TRBV19
d_gene: NA
j_gene: TRBJ2-3
len: 19
CDR3aa: CASSASPLTGRIAADTQYF
CDR3nt: TGTGCCAGTAGTGCGAGCCCCCTTACGGGAAGGATAGCTGCAGATACGCAGTATTTT

abundance: NA
v_gene: TRBV6-5
d_gene: TRBD1
j_gene: TRBJ2-3
len: 14
CDR3aa: CASSRATGADTQYF
CDR3nt: TGTGCCAGCAGTCGCGCGACAGGGGCAGATACGCAGTATTTT

abundance: NA
v_gene: TRBV7-9
d_gene: TRBD1
j_gene: TRBJ2-5
len: 17
CDR3aa: CASSYPMGQLYQETQYF
CDR3nt: TGTGCCAGCAGCTACCCGATGGGACAGCTGTACCAAGAGACCCAGTACTTC

abundance: NA
v_gene: TRBV7-9
d_gene: TRBD1
j_gene: TRBJ2-7
len: 14
CDR3aa: CASSRTGSMGEQYF
CDR3nt: TGTGCCAGCAGCCGGACAGGAAGTATGGGCGAGCAGTACTTC

abundance: few
v_gene: TRBV6-4
d_gene: NA
j_gene: TRBJ2-3
len: 15
CDR3aa: CASSGSATSTDTQYF
CDR3nt: TGTGCCAGCAGTGGTAGCGCTACTAGCACAGATACGCAGTATTTT

abundance: NA
v_gene: TRBV21-1
d_gene: NA
j_gene: TRBJ2-2
len: 13
CDR3aa: CASSKRGTGELFF
CDR3nt: TGTGCCAGCAGCAAAAGGGGCACCGGGGAGCTGTTTTTT

abundance: NA
v_gene: TRBV7-3
d_gene: TRBD2
j_gene: TRBJ2-3
len: 14
CDR3aa: CASNPSGSTDTQYF
CDR3nt: TGTGCCAGCAACCCTAGCGGGAGTACAGATACGCAGTATTTT

abundance: NA
v_gene: TRBV7-9
d_gene: NA
j_gene: TRBJ2-1
len: 15
CDR3aa: CASSPPGLSINEQFF
CDR3nt: TGTGCCAGCAGCCCTCCGGGACTCTCCATCAATGAGCAGTTCTTC

abundance: NA
v_gene: TRBV27
d_gene: NA
j_gene: TRBJ2-7
len: 14
CDR3aa: CASTPSGKGYEQYF
CDR3nt: TGTGCCAGCACCCCTTCGGGGAAAGGCTACGAGCAGTACTTC

abundance: NA
v_gene: TRBV18
d_gene: NA
j_gene: TRBJ2-4
len: 14
CDR3aa: CASSVDGTKNIQYF
CDR3nt: TGTGCCAGCTCAGTTGACGGTACCAAAAACATTCAGTACTTC